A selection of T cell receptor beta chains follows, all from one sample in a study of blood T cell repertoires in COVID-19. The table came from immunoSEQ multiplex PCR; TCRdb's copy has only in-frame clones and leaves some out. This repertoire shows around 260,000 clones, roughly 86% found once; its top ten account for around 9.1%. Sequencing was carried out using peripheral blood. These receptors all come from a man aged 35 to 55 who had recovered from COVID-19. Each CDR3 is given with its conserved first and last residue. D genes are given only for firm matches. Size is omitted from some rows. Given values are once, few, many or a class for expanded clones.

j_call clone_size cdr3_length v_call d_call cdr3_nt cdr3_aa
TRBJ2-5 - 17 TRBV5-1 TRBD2 TGCGCCAGCAGCCCAGGGGACCTAGCGGGGTTCCAAGAGACCCAGTACTTC CASSPGDLAGFQETQYF
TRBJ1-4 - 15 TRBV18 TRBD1 TGTGCCAGCTCAACGGGGACAGGGGGCCGGGAAAAACTGTTTTTT CASSTGTGGREKLFF
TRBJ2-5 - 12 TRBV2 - TGTGCCAGCAGTGAATTCCAGACACCCCAGTACTTC CASSEFQTPQYF
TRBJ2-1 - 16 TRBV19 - TGTGCCAGTACCCAGAGGGCAGTTGGCTCCTACAATGAGCAGTTCTTC CASTQRAVGSYNEQFF
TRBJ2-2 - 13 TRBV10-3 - TGTGCCACCCTGGACTCGAACACCGGGGAGCTGTTTTTT CATLDSNTGELFF
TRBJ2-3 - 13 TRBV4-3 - TGCGCCAGCAGCCAGGGAGACACAGATACGCAGTATTTT CASSQGDTDTQYF
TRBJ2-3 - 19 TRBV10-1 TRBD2 TGCGCCAGCAGCTCCAAAGGGCTCCGGCGGGGGGGCCTCCCAGATACGCAGTATTTT CASSSKGLRRGGLPDTQYF
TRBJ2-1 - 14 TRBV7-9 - TGTGCCAGCAGCCCTGGGGACTTAGACAATGAGCAGTTCTTC CASSPGDLDNEQFF
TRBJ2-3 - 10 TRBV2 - TGTGCCAGCATGGCTTATACGCAGTATTTT CASMAYTQYF
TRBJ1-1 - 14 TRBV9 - TGTGCCAGCAGCGTAGGCAGGGTGTCAACTGAAGCTTTCTTT CASSVGRVSTEAFF
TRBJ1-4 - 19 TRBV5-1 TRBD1 TGCGCCAGCAGCTGGGGGGCCCGGACAGGGCCGGCTACTAATGAAAAACTGTTTTTT CASSWGARTGPATNEKLFF
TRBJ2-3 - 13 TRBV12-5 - TGTGCTAGTGGTCAGGGGGGAACAGATACGCAGTATTTT CASGQGGTDTQYF
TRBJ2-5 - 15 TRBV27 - TGTGCCAGCAGTTCTTACCGAGGAGGGAAAGAGACCCAGTACTTC CASSSYRGGKETQYF
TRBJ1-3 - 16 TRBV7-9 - TGTGCCAGCAGCTTAGGTTGGCAGGACTTTGGAAACACCATATATTTT CASSLGWQDFGNTIYF
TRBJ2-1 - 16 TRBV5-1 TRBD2 TGCGCCAGCAGCTCCCGCCCTAGCGGGAGCTCGAGTGAGCAGTTCTTC CASSSRPSGSSSEQFF
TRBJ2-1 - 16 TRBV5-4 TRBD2 TGTGCCAGCAGCAAAACAGGGACTAGCGGGGGTGGTGAGCAGTTCTTC CASSKTGTSGGGEQFF
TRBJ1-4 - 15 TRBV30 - TGTGCCTGGAAAACGACAACCTCTCCGTTGGAAAAACTGTTTTTT CAWKTTTSPLEKLFF
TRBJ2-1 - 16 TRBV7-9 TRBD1 TGTGCCAGCAGACGACAGGGGGCCAACTCCTACAATGAGCAGTTCTTC CASRRQGANSYNEQFF
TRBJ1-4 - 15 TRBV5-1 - TGCGCCAGCAGCTTGGAGCCAGGGCTTAATGAAAAACTGTTTTTT CASSLEPGLNEKLFF
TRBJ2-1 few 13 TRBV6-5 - TGTGCCAGTTCGAGGTACCCCGACAATGAGCAGTTCTTC CASSRYPDNEQFF
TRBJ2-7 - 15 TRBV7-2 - TGTGCCAGCAGCTTAGGGGGCAGACCCTCCTACGAGCAGTACTTC CASSLGGRPSYEQYF
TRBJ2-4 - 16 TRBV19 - TGTGCCAGTAGTATATTTCCGGGAGTGGGCAAAAACATTCAGTACTTC CASSIFPGVGKNIQYF
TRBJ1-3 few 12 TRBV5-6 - TGTGCCAGCAGCCAGTATGGAAACACCATATATTTT CASSQYGNTIYF
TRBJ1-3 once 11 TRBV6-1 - TGTGCCAGCAGTGAATTTCCTACCATATATTTT CASSEFPTIYF
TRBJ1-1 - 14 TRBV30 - TGTGCCTGGAGTGCCGGGACACCGAACACTGAAGCTTTCTTT CAWSAGTPNTEAFF
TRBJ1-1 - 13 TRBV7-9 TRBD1 TGTGCCAGCCCCAGGGGGGATATCACTGAAGCTTTCTTT CASPRGDITEAFF
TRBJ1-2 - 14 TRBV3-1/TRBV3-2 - TGTGCCAGCAGCCGCCTGGAACAGGGCCATGGCTACACCTTC CASSRLEQGHGYTF
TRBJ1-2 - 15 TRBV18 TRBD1 TGTGCCAGCTCCCCCCTAGGACAGGGGGCTTTTGGCTACACCTTC CASSPLGQGAFGYTF
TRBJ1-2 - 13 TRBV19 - TGTGCCAGTAGTGTTGTGGAGCGCTATGGCTACACCTTC CASSVVERYGYTF
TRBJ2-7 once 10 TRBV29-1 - TGCAGCGCTGAAGGACCGGGGCAGTACTTC CSAEGPGQYF
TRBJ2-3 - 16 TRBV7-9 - TGTGCCAGCAGCTCACCCCTAGCTGGTGGCACAGATACGCAGTATTTT CASSSPLAGGTDTQYF
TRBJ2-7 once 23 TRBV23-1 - TGCGCCAGCAGTCAAAATCTAGGCCGGGGGACTCGATCCCTCCACAGTTGTTCCTACGAGCAGTACTTC CASSQNLGRGTRSLHSCSYEQYF
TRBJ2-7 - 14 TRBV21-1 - TGTGCCAGCCCCCGGGGGACCGGGACGGACGAGCAGTACTTC CASPRGTGTDEQYF
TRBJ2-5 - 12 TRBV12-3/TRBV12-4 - TGTGCCAGCAGTCTGAGGCTAGAGACCCAGTACTTC CASSLRLETQYF
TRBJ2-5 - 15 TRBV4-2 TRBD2 TGTGCCAGCAGCCAAGGCGGGGGGCTTGGTAAGACCCAGTACTTC CASSQGGGLGKTQYF
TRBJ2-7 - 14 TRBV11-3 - TGTGCCAGCAGCCCCGGGGGAAGCTCCTACGAGCAGTACTTC CASSPGGSSYEQYF
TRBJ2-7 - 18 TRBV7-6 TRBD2 TGTGCCAGCAGCGCTAACCGACAGACTAGCGGGGTTGTGCACGAGCAGTACTTC CASSANRQTSGVVHEQYF
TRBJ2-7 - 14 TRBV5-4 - TGTGCCAGCAGCTTTACGGGAACCAGCTACGAGCAGTACTTC CASSFTGTSYEQYF
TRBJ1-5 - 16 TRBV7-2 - TGTGCCAGCAGCTTCGGGCAGGGTAGGAGCAATCAGCCCCAGCATTTT CASSFGQGRSNQPQHF
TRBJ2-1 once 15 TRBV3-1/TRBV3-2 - TGTGCCAGCAGCCCCAATAGGGGATCCTACAATGAGCAGTTCTTC CASSPNRGSYNEQFF
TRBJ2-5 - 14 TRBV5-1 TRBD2 TGCGCCAGCAGCGTGGGACTAGCCGGGGAGACCCAGTACTTC CASSVGLAGETQYF
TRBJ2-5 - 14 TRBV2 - TGTGCCAGCAGTCAAGGGACTGGACAAGAGACCCAGTACTTC CASSQGTGQETQYF
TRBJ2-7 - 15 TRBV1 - TGCACCAGCAGTCAAGCTAGCGGGAGTTCCTACGAGCAGTACTTC CTSSQASGSSYEQYF
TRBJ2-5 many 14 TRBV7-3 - TGTGCCAGCAGCTTATCTCCCACCCAGGGGACCCAGTACTTC CASSLSPTQGTQYF